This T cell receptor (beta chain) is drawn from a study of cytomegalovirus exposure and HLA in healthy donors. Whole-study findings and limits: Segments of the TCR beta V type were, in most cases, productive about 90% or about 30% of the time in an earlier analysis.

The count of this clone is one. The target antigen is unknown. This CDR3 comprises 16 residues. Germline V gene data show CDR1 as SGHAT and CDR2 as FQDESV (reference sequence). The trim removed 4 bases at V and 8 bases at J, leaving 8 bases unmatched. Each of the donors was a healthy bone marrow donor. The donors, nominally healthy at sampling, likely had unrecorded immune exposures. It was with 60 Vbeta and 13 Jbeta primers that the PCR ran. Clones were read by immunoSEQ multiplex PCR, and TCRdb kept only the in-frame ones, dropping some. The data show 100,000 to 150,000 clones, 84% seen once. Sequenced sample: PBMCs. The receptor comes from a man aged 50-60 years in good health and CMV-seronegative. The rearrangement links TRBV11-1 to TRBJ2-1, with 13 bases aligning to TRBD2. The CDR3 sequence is CASSSRLAGGLYEQFF. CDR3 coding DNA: TGTGCCAGCAGCTCCAGACTAGCGGGGGGACTCTATGAGCAGTTCTTC.